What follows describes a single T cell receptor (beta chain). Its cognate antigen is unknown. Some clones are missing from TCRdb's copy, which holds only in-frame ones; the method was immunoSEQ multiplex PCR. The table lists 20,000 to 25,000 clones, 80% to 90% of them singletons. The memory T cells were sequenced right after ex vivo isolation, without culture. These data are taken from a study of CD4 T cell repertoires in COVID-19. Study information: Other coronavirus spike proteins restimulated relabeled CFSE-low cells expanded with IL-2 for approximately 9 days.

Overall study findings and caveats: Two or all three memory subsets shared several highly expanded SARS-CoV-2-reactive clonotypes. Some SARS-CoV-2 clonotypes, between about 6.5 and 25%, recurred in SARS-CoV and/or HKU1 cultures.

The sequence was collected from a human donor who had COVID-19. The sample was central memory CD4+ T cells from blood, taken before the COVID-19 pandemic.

Written as DNA, the CDR3 is TGTGCCAGCAACCGGGACAGATCAAACACTGAAGCTTTCTTT. Amino acid sequence: CASNRDRSNTEAFF. The genes are TRBV6-5 and TRBJ1-1; 7 positions match TRBD1. Unmatched junction bases numbered 7, after V lost 7 bases and J lost 2 bases. The germline gives CDR1 MNHEY, CDR2 SVGAGI. The CDR3 loop spans 14 amino acids.